This entry is about one T cell receptor beta chain. Its antigen is currently unknown. This entry is derived from a study of CD8 T cells in ankylosing spondylitis. Study-wide results and limits: Clones linked to disease, bearing a CD8+ phenotype, were relatively rare in peripheral blood. Within ankylosing spondylitis blood, a TCR beta motif made up of roughly eight highly homologous variants appeared to be characteristic.

There are 15 residues in the CDR3. The germline V gene has CDR1 SGHRS and CDR2 YFSETQ. The V and J ends lost 2 bases and 3 bases, in that order; junction bases with no gene match: 6. TCRdb recomputed calls from the 5' RACE reads with MiXCR, one row per CDR3 protein. The sample records hundreds of thousands of distinct CDR3 sequences, around 11% being singletons. The receptor was derived from a male donor with ankylosing spondylitis. The sequenced sample consisted of blood, either unsorted or a sorted T cell fraction (not recorded which). The rearrangement uses TRBV5-1 and TRBJ2-7, with TRBD1 matching 9 bases. The CDR3 loop is CASSFVGGQGYEQYF. The CDR3 DNA is TGCGCCAGCAGCTTCGTAGGGGGACAGGGCTACGAGCAGTACTTC.